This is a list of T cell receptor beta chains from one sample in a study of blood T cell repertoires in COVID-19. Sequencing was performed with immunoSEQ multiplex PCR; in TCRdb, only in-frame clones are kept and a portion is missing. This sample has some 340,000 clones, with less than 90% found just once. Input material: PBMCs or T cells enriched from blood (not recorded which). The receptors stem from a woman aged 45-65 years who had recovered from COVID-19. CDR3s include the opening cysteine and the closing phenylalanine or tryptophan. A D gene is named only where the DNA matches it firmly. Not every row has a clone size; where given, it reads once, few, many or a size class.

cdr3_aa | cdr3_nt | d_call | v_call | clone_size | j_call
CASSRRDYEQFF | TGTGCCAGCAGCCGAAGAGACTATGAGCAGTTCTTC | . | TRBV5-5 | . | TRBJ2-1
CASSQGQGGTGYGYTF | TGTGCCAGCAGCCAGGGACAGGGTGGAACTGGCTATGGCTACACCTTC | TRBD1 | TRBV4-2 | . | TRBJ1-2
CASSATSGFYEQYF | TGCGCCAGCAGCGCAACTAGCGGGTTCTACGAGCAGTACTTC | TRBD2 | TRBV5-1 | . | TRBJ2-7
CASSFGPLNEQFF | TGTGCCAGCAGTTTTGGGCCTCTCAATGAGCAGTTCTTC | . | TRBV12-3/TRBV12-4 | . | TRBJ2-1
CASSLGLSTDTQYF | TGTGCCAGCAGCTTGGGACTCAGCACAGATACGCAGTATTTT | . | TRBV11-3 | . | TRBJ2-3
CASSSSLNSNTEAFF | TGTGCCAGCAGCTCGTCCCTAAACAGTAACACTGAAGCTTTCTTT | . | TRBV7-9 | . | TRBJ1-1
CARTGVTDTEAFF | TGTGCCAGGACGGGGGTGACGGACACTGAAGCTTTCTTT | . | TRBV30 | . | TRBJ1-1
CASRRGRSSGKAYEQYF | TGTGCCAGTAGGCGGGGACGATCTAGCGGGAAAGCCTACGAGCAGTACTTC | TRBD2 | TRBV19 | . | TRBJ2-7
CATSPEGLRTDTQYF | TGTGCCACCAGCCCGGAGGGCTTGCGCACAGATACGCAGTATTTT | . | TRBV15 | . | TRBJ2-3
CASSLAGGTHTDTQYF | TGCGCCAGCAGCTTGGCGGGGGGGACCCACACAGATACGCAGTATTTT | TRBD2 | TRBV5-1 | . | TRBJ2-3
CASSFSGTSGANVLTF | TGTGCCAGCAGTTTTAGTGGGACATCTGGGGCCAACGTCCTGACTTTC | . | TRBV27 | . | TRBJ2-6
CASSQVGQGAGYGYTF | TGTGCCAGCAGCCAAGTTGGTCAGGGGGCAGGTTATGGCTACACCTTC | TRBD1 | TRBV4-2 | few | TRBJ1-2
CASSFYRGNEQFF | TGTGCCAGCAGCTTTTACAGGGGGAATGAGCAGTTCTTC | TRBD1 | TRBV5-6 | . | TRBJ2-1
CASSPLVTGEGYTF | TGTGCCAGCTCACCACTGGTCACAGGGGAGGGCTACACCTTC | TRBD1 | TRBV18 | . | TRBJ1-2
CASTPGIYGYTF | TGTGCCAGCACCCCCGGGATCTATGGCTACACCTTC | . | TRBV6-6 | . | TRBJ1-2
CASSLKETQYF | TGTGCCAGCAGCCTAAAAGAGACCCAGTACTTC | . | TRBV6-6 | . | TRBJ2-5
CASSPRRGGDTEAFF | TGTGCCAGCAGCCCCAGAAGGGGAGGGGACACTGAAGCTTTCTTT | . | TRBV11-3 | . | TRBJ1-1
CASSQVEASGNTIYF | TGTGCCAGCAGCCAAGTGGAGGCCTCTGGAAACACCATATATTTT | . | TRBV4-2 | few | TRBJ1-3
CASSRDSRGDTEAFF | TGTGCCAGCAGCCGGGACTCCCGGGGGGACACTGAAGCTTTCTTT | . | TRBV5-6 | . | TRBJ1-1
CASTKPGTGELFF | TGTGCCAGCACCAAACCAGGCACCGGGGAGCTGTTTTTT | . | TRBV6-5 | . | TRBJ2-2
CASADREGDEQYF | TGTGCCAGCGCGGACAGGGAAGGTGACGAGCAGTACTTC | TRBD1 | TRBV2 | few | TRBJ2-7
CASSWGRSSGNTIYF | TGTGCCAGCAGCTGGGGGAGGAGCTCTGGAAACACCATATATTTT | . | TRBV5-6 | . | TRBJ1-3
CASSLAHLELFF | TGTGCCAGCAGTTTGGCCCATTTAGAGCTGTTTTTT | . | TRBV12-3/TRBV12-4 | . | TRBJ2-2
CASNDLGGRGTGNTIYF | TGTGCCAGCAACGACCTGGGGGGGCGGGGAACTGGAAACACCATATATTTT | . | TRBV2 | . | TRBJ1-3
CASSIPGLNTEAFF | TGTGCCAGCAGCATACCAGGGCTGAACACTGAAGCTTTCTTT | . | TRBV6-5 | once | TRBJ1-1
CASSSPTGQGGTEAFF | TGTGCCAGCAGCTCCCCCACCGGACAGGGTGGGACTGAAGCTTTCTTT | TRBD1 | TRBV6-6 | many | TRBJ1-1
CASSYRTETMNTEAFF | TGTGCCAGCAGTTATAGGACAGAAACAATGAACACTGAAGCTTTCTTT | . | TRBV6-5 | . | TRBJ1-1
CASSIIPDIVGEKLFF | TGTGCCAGTAGTATAATCCCGGACATCGTCGGGGAAAAACTGTTTTTT | . | TRBV19 | . | TRBJ1-4
CASSTPGKGVYEQYF | TGTGCCAGCAGCACTCCGGGAAAAGGCGTCTACGAGCAGTACTTC | . | TRBV5-6 | . | TRBJ2-7
CASSYGPSPNEQFF | TGTGCCAGCAGTTACGGGCCATCCCCAAATGAGCAGTTCTTC | . | TRBV6-5 | . | TRBJ2-1
CASSQVGTGNYGYTF | TGCGCCAGCAGCCAAGTGGGGACAGGCAACTATGGCTACACCTTC | TRBD1 | TRBV4-1 | . | TRBJ1-2
CASSENSGMSGTGELFF | TGTGCCAGCAGCGAGAATAGCGGGATGAGTGGCACCGGGGAGCTGTTTTTT | TRBD2 | TRBV9 | . | TRBJ2-2
CASSQDPGKGQPQHF | TGTGCCAGCAGCCAAGACCCAGGGAAAGGTCAGCCCCAGCATTTT | . | TRBV3-1/TRBV3-2 | . | TRBJ1-5
CAISGSAGAGQPQHF | TGTGCCATCAGTGGTTCCGCAGGGGCAGGTCAGCCCCAGCATTTT | . | TRBV10-3 | . | TRBJ1-5
CASSKRGQGYNEQFF | TGTGCCAGCAGCAAGAGGGGACAGGGGTACAATGAGCAGTTCTTC | TRBD1 | TRBV7-2 | . | TRBJ2-1
CASSSTGTYEQYF | TGCGCCAGCAGCTCAACCGGGACCTACGAGCAGTACTTC | . | TRBV5-1 | . | TRBJ2-7
CASSHGLNTGELFF | TGTGCCAGCAGCCATGGACTAAACACCGGGGAGCTGTTTTTT | . | TRBV7-7 | . | TRBJ2-2
CASRMDGAAGNTIYF | TGTGCCAGCAGGATGGATGGCGCGGCTGGAAACACCATATATTTT | . | TRBV2 | . | TRBJ1-3
CASGLILGGAIVGNQPQHF | TGTGCTAGTGGTTTGATTCTCGGGGGGGCTATAGTAGGCAATCAGCCCCAGCATTTT | . | TRBV12-5 | . | TRBJ1-5
CASSERGHYEKLFF | TGTGCCAGCAGTGAAAGGGGTCACTATGAAAAACTGTTTTTT | . | TRBV6-1 | . | TRBJ1-4
CASSLDGGRLQGYTF | TGTGCCAGCAGCTTAGACGGAGGACGACTCCAGGGCTACACCTTC | . | TRBV7-2 | . | TRBJ1-2
CASSKGQGPETQYF | TGTGCCAGCAGCAAGGGACAGGGGCCGGAGACCCAGTACTTC | TRBD1 | TRBV5-5 | . | TRBJ2-5
CAWRRGGTAISSNYGYTF | TGTGCCTGGAGAAGGGGCGGGACAGCAATCTCCTCGAACTATGGCTACACCTTC | TRBD1 | TRBV30 | . | TRBJ1-2
CASTRGGGSNQPQHF | TGTGCCAGCACCCGGGGGGGAGGAAGCAATCAGCCCCAGCATTTT | . | TRBV6-5 | . | TRBJ1-5
CSVESAANTIYF | TGCAGCGTGGAATCTGCTGCGAACACCATATATTTT | . | TRBV29-1 | . | TRBJ1-3
CASSYLGLAGGRRETGELFF | TGTGCCAGCAGTTACTTGGGACTAGCGGGAGGGAGGAGAGAAACCGGGGAGCTGTTTTTT | TRBD2 | TRBV6-2/TRBV6-3 | . | TRBJ2-2
CASSQVPGDSNQPQHF | TGCGCCAGCAGCCAAGTACCAGGGGACAGCAATCAGCCCCAGCATTTT | . | TRBV4-1 | many | TRBJ1-5
CASSQDGAIAGDSYEQYF | TGCGCCAGCAGCCAAGACGGCGCTATAGCGGGAGACAGCTACGAGCAGTACTTC | TRBD2 | TRBV4-1 | . | TRBJ2-7
CASSGTSLAYNEQFF | TGTGCCAGCAGCGGAACTAGCTTAGCCTACAATGAGCAGTTCTTC | . | TRBV3-1/TRBV3-2 | . | TRBJ2-1
CASSSDRAARSEAFF | TGTGCCAGCAGCTCCGACAGGGCGGCGAGGTCTGAAGCTTTCTTT | TRBD1 | TRBV7-8 | . | TRBJ1-1
CASSIQENTEAFF | TGTGCCAGTAGTATACAGGAGAACACTGAAGCTTTCTTT | . | TRBV19 | . | TRBJ1-1
CASNRWGDPTDTQYF | TGTGCCAGCAACCGATGGGGGGACCCCACAGATACGCAGTATTTT | . | TRBV5-4 | . | TRBJ2-3
CASSTRTWPGRGGDTEAFF | TGTGCCAGTAGTACCCGAACCTGGCCAGGGAGAGGGGGGGACACTGAAGCTTTCTTT | . | TRBV19 | few | TRBJ1-1
CSVGGMGGALLEQYF | TGCAGCGTTGGGGGGATGGGGGGAGCTCTGCTCGAGCAGTACTTC | . | TRBV29-1 | . | TRBJ2-7
CASIEGVGLASYEQYF | TGTGCCAGCATCGAGGGCGTGGGACTAGCCTCCTACGAGCAGTACTTC | TRBD2 | TRBV7-9 | few | TRBJ2-7
CASSVGTGQTNEKLFF | TGTGCCAGCAGCGTAGGAACAGGGCAGACTAATGAAAAACTGTTTTTT | . | TRBV9 | . | TRBJ1-4
CASSQDLPAEDEKLFF | TGCGCCAGCAGCCAAGATTTACCGGCGGAAGATGAAAAACTGTTTTTT | . | TRBV4-3 | . | TRBJ1-4
CASSPDPGQINTGELFF | TGTGCCAGCAGCCCCGACCCGGGACAGATAAACACCGGGGAGCTGTTTTTT | TRBD1 | TRBV4-2 | . | TRBJ2-2
CASKSSGLGEQYF | TGTGCCAGCAAATCATCGGGACTAGGGGAGCAGTACTTC | TRBD2 | TRBV6-5 | . | TRBJ2-7